The rows below give T cell receptor beta chains drawn from one sample of a study of CD4+ T cells in melanoma. The data were produced by immunoSEQ multiplex PCR, yet TCRdb's version contains in-frame clones alone and is incomplete. Here the sample spans about 21,000 clones, more than 70% being singletons. The receptor source for this set is a human donor with melanoma. Each CDR3 is given with its conserved first and last residue. The order of the fields is CDR3 protein, clone size, V gene. Part of the rows lack a size; the others show once, few, many or a class for expanded clones.

cdr3_aa: CASRIQGSGAEAFF; clone_size: -; v_call: TRBV25-1
cdr3_aa: CASGARGRSNTGELFF; clone_size: -; v_call: TRBV9
cdr3_aa: CASGEDLAGGPTGELFF; clone_size: few; v_call: TRBV6-1
cdr3_aa: CASSLHRGPETQYF; clone_size: -; v_call: TRBV7-2
cdr3_aa: CASSLEGGVQSPLHF; clone_size: few; v_call: TRBV5-1
cdr3_aa: CASSRKWGDQETQYF; clone_size: -; v_call: TRBV7-6
cdr3_aa: CASSQWTGGSEKLFF; clone_size: -; v_call: TRBV4-1
cdr3_aa: CASSSDRGPHEQYF; clone_size: few; v_call: TRBV7-2
cdr3_aa: CAISEKGQGEKLFF; clone_size: -; v_call: TRBV10-3
cdr3_aa: CASSLEISNQPQHF; clone_size: medium-sized; v_call: TRBV7-2
cdr3_aa: CASSPKDEQFF; clone_size: -; v_call: TRBV18
cdr3_aa: CSASLHTEAFF; clone_size: few; v_call: TRBV20-1
cdr3_aa: CASSLLPLAGALEQYF; clone_size: -; v_call: TRBV4-1
cdr3_aa: CSVDINYGYTF; clone_size: -; v_call: TRBV29-1
cdr3_aa: CASSDSYEQYF; clone_size: -; v_call: TRBV5-1
cdr3_aa: CASSVVSSYEQYF; clone_size: -; v_call: TRBV2
cdr3_aa: CASRPLTGTQVETQYF; clone_size: -; v_call: TRBV5-5
cdr3_aa: CASSPGRSQEQYF; clone_size: -; v_call: TRBV18
cdr3_aa: CASSYRTNTEAFF; clone_size: -; v_call: TRBV6-5
cdr3_aa: CASSQIWGNTEAFF; clone_size: -; v_call: TRBV14
cdr3_aa: CASSTRGDAIYF; clone_size: -; v_call: TRBV2
cdr3_aa: CASSLADWGTYNEQFF; clone_size: -; v_call: TRBV7-6
cdr3_aa: CASSLSVAGRGSYEQYF; clone_size: -; v_call: TRBV5-6
cdr3_aa: CASTSSGDTSSYNEQFF; clone_size: -; v_call: TRBV28
cdr3_aa: CATSRDRGGVRETQYF; clone_size: -; v_call: TRBV15
cdr3_aa: CASSPVPNTEAFF; clone_size: -; v_call: TRBV5-1
cdr3_aa: CATSGLAVWQDTQYF; clone_size: -; v_call: TRBV15
cdr3_aa: CASRFARDEQYF; clone_size: -; v_call: TRBV6-1
cdr3_aa: CAWSVKPSEQFF; clone_size: -; v_call: TRBV30
cdr3_aa: CASSLTGRNYGYTF; clone_size: few; v_call: TRBV5-4
cdr3_aa: CASSHFLSFGGTGTHEQYF; clone_size: -; v_call: TRBV23-1
cdr3_aa: CASSFTGLGNEQFF; clone_size: -; v_call: TRBV5-1
cdr3_aa: CASSPQYGGLGIYNEQFF; clone_size: -; v_call: TRBV18
cdr3_aa: CASSFGTGGSEAFF; clone_size: -; v_call: TRBV5-1
cdr3_aa: CASSVGGEPYNEQFF; clone_size: -; v_call: TRBV2
cdr3_aa: CASRPKTETYEQYF; clone_size: -; v_call: TRBV27
cdr3_aa: CTSSQEGQGNYGYTF; clone_size: -; v_call: TRBV1
cdr3_aa: CASSPSGQGAGNQPQHF; clone_size: -; v_call: TRBV18
cdr3_aa: CASSPWGLSSYNSPLHF; clone_size: once; v_call: TRBV7-7
cdr3_aa: CASSLGSLWGGGYTF; clone_size: -; v_call: TRBV28
cdr3_aa: CASSLTPFGGETQYF; clone_size: -; v_call: TRBV7-3
cdr3_aa: CASSLDSRQGVGEQFF; clone_size: -; v_call: TRBV7-6
cdr3_aa: CASSFRGGQGYEQYF; clone_size: -; v_call: TRBV27
cdr3_aa: CASSDTTPGVVGEKLFF; clone_size: -; v_call: TRBV11-2